The subject of this entry is one TCR beta chain. The target of this receptor is not known. It has no much larger one-base neighbor in the sample; base qualities were not kept. This sample is part of a study of shared clonotypes between healthy human individuals (dated by TCRdb to the early 2020s). About the investigation overall: The cohort comprised a couple of women and a few men aged 18 to 49 years. Each donor's leukapheresis produced roughly between roughly 0.85 and 9.5 billion PBMCs. The study deeply sequenced blood TCR repertoires of roughly five healthy adults to estimate repertoire size and the extent of clonotype sharing between individuals. To increase sequencing depth and limit assay-specific biases, TCR repertoire library preparation and sequencing were carried out by different laboratories using diverse techniques. For each donor, three plates each were used for CD4 naive and CD4 memory, two plates were used for CD8 naive, and one plate was used for CD8 memory.

The donors were healthy, HIV-negative adults who had no recently reported acute infections or vaccinations. All donors were Caucasian adults living in Nashville, Tennessee, USA. Magnetic negative selection was used to enrich CD4+ T cells, after which naive cells were positively selected on CD45RA and the negative fraction became the memory subset. Blood was obtained by leukapheresis, after which PBMCs were separated by Ficoll-Histopaque density gradient centrifugation and cryopreserved in liquid nitrogen vapor phase. Analytical flow cytometry was used to check the purity and quantity of each magnetically sorted T cell population. Each sorted fraction had its genomic DNA isolated and then quantified by UV absorbance on a Nanodrop 2000c. Using the deep immunoSEQ assay, TCR CDR3 regions were amplified from genomic DNA by multiplex PCR. Genomic DNA extracted from each cell subset was distributed evenly over all wells of several immunoSEQ 96-well plates, and each plate served as one replicate. For sorted subsets, approximately 200 ng of genomic DNA, equivalent to tens of thousands of T cell genomes, went into each replicate PCR. Purified libraries were measured with a Qubit 3.0 fluorometer, size-checked on a Bioanalyzer 2100, and measured again with the KAPA Library Quantification kit. Every immunoSEQ 96-well plate was sequenced on a separate single-read 150-cycle Illumina NextSeq 550 flow cell. For the original study's pipeline: Because the immunoSEQ output held only junctional sequences and lacked quality scores, the filtering could not match the filtering applied to full-length reads. Sequences were annotated with PyIR, a Python wrapper for IgBLAST v1.9, using IMGT germline references to assign V/J genes and CDR3. Reads with weak V/J assignments (E-value above 1e-6), missing CDR3, stop codons, out-of-frame junctions, or ambiguous translated residues were removed. V3J clonotypes were defined as sequences sharing the same inferred V gene, J gene, and CDR3 amino acid sequence. Percentage overlap between repertoires was computed as shared unique clonotypes divided by the size of the smaller repertoire. Repertoire richness was assessed with RTK rarefaction, the Chao1 estimator, and Recon v2.1 estimates of unobserved clonotypes. Generation probabilities were computed with OLGA for all TCRbeta clonotypes obtained by the gDNA method from four donors. TCRdb took this table from immuneACCESS and kept in-frame rearrangements with V and J called. Such tables lack part of the clones; where checked against another copy, unresolved V genes explain under half of the gap, and the rest is unexplained. V, J and clone size are taken as reported in that table, and D and trimming were inferred from the DNA itself. The sample includes 2,500,000 or so clones, with 92% observed a single time. Around 0.4% of the sample is held by the ten biggest clonotypes.

Study-level results and caveats: Higher generation probabilities were observed for clonotypes shared by all four sorted-subset donors than for non-shared clonotypes. Even with the large sequencing depth, rarefaction of the sorted-subset datasets indicated that sequencing was incomplete. Across several donors, 4.5% to 6.5% of naive CD4, roughly 3.8% of naive CD8, under 2.5% of memory CD4, and about 0.44% of memory CD8 clonotypes were shared. The genetic and exposure-history diversity represented was limited by the small number of donors. Based on pairwise subsampling, the degree of clonotype sharing among donors was expected to be affected by sequencing depth. Sampling was limited to blood, and TCR repertoires in tissue likely differ from TCR repertoires in blood. Estimated clonotype richness was generally larger for naive than for memory subsets.

This clonotype originated in a man between 18 and 35 years old in good health. Some clones in this sample may be carry-over from other donors' samples. Source material: naive CD4+ T cells from PBMCs. Interpreted using the paper, the cell subset or site label stands for: CD45RA+ positively selected.

The CDR3 in this case is CASSLQGASADTQYF. The sequenced DNA is TGTGCCAGCAGCTTACAGGGGGCTTCAGCAGATACGCAGTATTTT. The chain uses TRBV5-8 and TRBJ2-3; the central 9 bases match TRBD1. For CDR1 and CDR2, the germline V gene lists SGHTS and YDEGEE. The CDR3 sequence holds 15 residues, the cysteine and phenylalanine included. The DNA shown is the 45-base CDR3, in frame from base 1. Trimming leaves V shorter by 2 bases and J shorter by 4 bases, with the junction holding 5 bases beyond the gene matches.